These 14 T cell receptor beta chains share one sample of origin, sequenced in a study of blood T cell repertoires in COVID-19. Some clones are missing from TCRdb's copy, which holds only in-frame ones; the method was immunoSEQ multiplex PCR. The sample shows 200,000 to 250,000 clones, 80% to 90% of them seen only once. Sequences were obtained from peripheral blood. Source of these receptors: a woman aged 80 or over with active or convalescent COVID-19.

This sequence joins TRBV7-8 and TRBJ2-3; 13 bases match TRBD2. The CDR3 runs 15 residues. The germline V gene has CDR1 SGHVS and CDR2 FQNEAQ. J was trimmed by 6 bases and V by 5 bases; bases with no gene match: 5. CDR3 region: CASSELAGGQDTQYF. The CDR3 nucleotides are TGTGCCAGCAGCGAACTAGCGGGGGGGCAGGATACGCAGTATTTT.

Comment on this clone: Other nucleotide sequences from this sample produce the same CDR3. The chain is built from TRBV18 and TRBJ2-7, with TRBD1 as a possible D gene (5 bases). Between the trimmed V and J ends, which lost 0 bases and 1 base, there was a span of 7 bases. This CDR3 spans 14 amino acids. Germline V gives CDR1 KGHSH, CDR2 LQKENI. This chain's CDR3 is CASSPPTGSYEQYF. The CDR3, as DNA: TGTGCCAGCTCACCACCCACAGGTTCCTACGAGCAGTACTTC. The entire variable domain, with the rest obtained from reference TRBV18 and TRBJ2-7, is as follows: NAGVMQNPRHLVRRRGQEARLRCSPMKGHSHVYWYRQLPEEGLKFMVYLQKENIIDESGMPKERFSAEFPKEGPSILRIQQVVRGDSAAYFCASSPPTGSYEQYFGPGTRLTVT.

This clone was observed a single time. The chain employs TRBV10-1 and TRBJ1-6; TRBD1 is a possible D gene (5 bases). Germline V gene data show CDR1 as WNHNN and CDR2 as SYGVQD (reference sequence). This CDR3 has 17 amino acids. V was clipped by 7 bases and J by 7 bases, with 23 bases between them. The CDR3 DNA sequence: TGCGCCAGCACTCAAGGGGCCCTCTCCCAAAGAAATTCACCCCTCCACTTT. Amino acid sequence: CASTQGALSQRNSPLHF.

The V and J genes are TRBV10-1 and TRBJ1-1, with D maybe TRBD1 (6 bases). With 5 bases removed from V and 5 bases from J, the gap between germline ends came to 24 bases. The CDR3 covers 17 residues. Germline V gene lookup returns CDR1 WNHNN and CDR2 SYGVQD (reference sequence). In nucleotides, the CDR3 is TGCGCCAGCAGTTTGGACAATCAACAGGGAGGGAATACTGAAGCTTTCTTT. This translates into CASSLDNQQGGNTEAFF.

The genes are TRBV19 and TRBJ2-7, with a weak D call TRBD2 (5 bases). Trimming took off 3 bases at V and 3 bases at J, with 24 bases between the two ends. Germline-derived CDR1 and CDR2 are LNHDA and SQIVND (reference sequence). The CDR3 spans 18 residues. The CDR3 is CASSIITPHVVRDYEQYF. The CDR3 nucleotides read TGTGCCAGTAGTATTATAACCCCCCACGTTGTTCGGGACTACGAGCAGTACTTC.

The rearrangement joins TRBV19 to TRBJ2-5; D is unresolved. The length of the CDR3 is 14 residues. Germline V gives CDR1 LNHDA, CDR2 SQIVND (reference sequence). Trimming shortened V by 6 bases and J by 4 bases, and 15 bases separated the two germline ends. The CDR3 spells CASSRQSLGETQYF. In nucleotides, the CDR3 is TGTGCCAGTAGCCGACAATCTTTGGGAGAGACCCAGTACTTC.

The chain employs TRBV18 and TRBJ2-2; the match to TRBD2 covers 11 bases. The J segment lost 2 bases and the V segment lost 6 bases, leaving 8 bases of the junction unmatched. CDR1 and CDR2 (germline): KGHSH, LQKENI. This CDR3 is 17 amino acids long. This CDR3 is CASSPRLAGRNTGELFF. The CDR3 DNA reads as TGTGCCAGCTCGCCCCGACTAGCGGGGAGAAACACCGGGGAGCTGTTTTTT.

The sample holds one count of this clone. V gene TRBV19 combines with J gene TRBJ1-1; maybe TRBD1 (6 bases). Germline V lookup: CDR1 LNHDA, CDR2 SQIVND (reference sequence). The CDR3 has 14 amino acids. V lost 5 bases, J lost 4 bases, and 14 bases lay in between. The DNA of the CDR3 is TGTGCCAGTAGTCGTAGGCGGGGGGCCACTGAAGCTTTCTTT. The encoded protein is CASSRRRGATEAFF.

The V and J genes are TRBV7-2 and TRBJ1-1; D unresolved. This CDR3 spans 14 amino acids. Germline V CDR1 and CDR2: SGHTA, FQGNSA. Trimming took 4 bases from V and 1 from J, leaving 10 bases between them. The CDR3 bases are TGTGCCAGCAGCTCGGAGGCTGGGAACACTGAAGCTTTCTTT. This gives the protein CASSSEAGNTEAFF. Using reference TRBV7-2 and TRBJ1-1 for the parts outside the CDR3, the full variable domain is GAGVSQSPSNKVTEKGKDVELRCDPISGHTALYWYRQSLGQGLEFLIYFQGNSAPDKSGLPSDRFSAERTGGSVSTLTIQRTQQEDSAVYLCASSSEAGNTEAFFGQGTRLTVV.

This clone appeared a few times. The rearrangement links TRBV7-3 to TRBJ1-2; D perhaps matches TRBD1 (6 bases). CDR1 is SGHTA and CDR2 is FQGTGA in the germline V gene. V dropped 2 bases and J dropped 2 bases, with 21 bases sitting between them. This CDR3 has 18 residues. The CDR3 sequence is CASSLGARGQSGNYGYTF. The CDR3 nucleotides are TGTGCCAGCAGCTTAGGAGCCAGAGGACAGTCGGGGAACTATGGCTACACCTTC.

The chain recombines TRBV5-1 with TRBJ1-5, with a tentative D call TRBD1 (5 bases). V was clipped by 0 bases and J by 7 bases, with 8 bases between them. The CDR3 is made up of 13 amino acids. The V gene's germline CDR1 is SGHRS and CDR2 YFSETQ. The CDR3: CASSLGEGQPQHF. The DNA of the CDR3 is TGCGCCAGCAGCTTGGGGGAGGGGCAGCCCCAGCATTTT.

This clone has only one observation. The chain uses TRBV30 and TRBJ2-3; TRBD2 is a possible D gene (5 bases). The CDR3 extends over 15 amino acids. Deletions cut 2 bases from V and 6 bases from J, with 18 bases between. The germline V gene encodes CDR1 GTSNPN and CDR2 SVGIG (reference sequence). The CDR3 spells CAWSPPGMYGDTQYF. As DNA, the CDR3 is TGTGCCTGGAGTCCCCCGGGAATGTACGGCGATACGCAGTATTTT.

This chain joins TRBV30 and TRBJ2-7; possible D gene TRBD2, 6 bases. Germline V lookup: CDR1 GTSNPN, CDR2 SVGIG (reference sequence). The V gene lost 3 bases and the J gene lost 2 bases, with 11 bases spanning the gap. CDR3 size: 13 residues. CDR3 loop: CAWSDGGTYEQYF. DNA for the CDR3: TGTGCCTGGAGCGACGGGGGAACCTACGAGCAGTACTTC.

The chain couples TRBV7-9 to TRBJ1-5; 10 nucleotides align to TRBD1. Looked up from germline, CDR1 is SEHNR and CDR2 is FQNEAQ (reference sequence). J gave up 1 base and V 4 bases, and 7 bases lay outside the gene matches. This CDR3 contains 17 residues. CDR3 bases: TGTGCCAGCAGCTCCGGGACAGGGGTCAACAGCAATCAGCCCCAGCATTTT. Its protein product is CASSSGTGVNSNQPQHF.